This is a list of T cell receptor beta chains from one sample in a study of blood T cell repertoires in COVID-19. This table comes from immunoSEQ multiplex PCR, and its TCRdb copy is limited to in-frame clones, with some not included. The sample yields about 370,000 clones, around 90% seen once. Sequenced: peripheral blood. The receptors stem from a woman in her 30s with COVID-19, enrolled during active disease. Each CDR3 is given with its conserved first and last residue. Each record gives: J gene, D gene, V gene, clone size, CDR3 DNA, CDR3 protein. A D gene is named only where the DNA matches it firmly. Only part of the rows carry a size: once, few, many, or a class if the clone is expanded.

>TRBJ2-7|NA|TRBV4-2|NA
TGTGCCAGCAGCCAGGGGGGTTCCTCCTACGAGCAGTACTTC
CASSQGGSSYEQYF
>TRBJ1-2|TRBD1|TRBV7-9|NA
TGTGCCAGCAGCGAAACAGGGGGCCGTGGCTACACCTTC
CASSETGGRGYTF
>TRBJ2-1|TRBD2|TRBV6-2/TRBV6-3|once
TGTGCCAGCAGTTACTTCGCTGTTTGGACTAGAGCAGTAAATGAGCAGTTCTTC
CASSYFAVWTRAVNEQFF
>TRBJ2-5|NA|TRBV11-3|once
TGTGCCAGCAGCTTAGTGGCCAGCCAAGAGACCCAGTACTTC
CASSLVASQETQYF
>TRBJ2-3|TRBD2|TRBV6-2/TRBV6-3|NA
TGTGCCAGCAGTTATTTTGGCGGGAGGCCCCGGGATACGCAGTATTTT
CASSYFGGRPRDTQYF
>TRBJ2-2|NA|TRBV7-2|once
TGTGCCAGCAGCTTAATCCAGGGAGGAACCGGGGAGCTGTTTTTT
CASSLIQGGTGELFF
>TRBJ1-1|NA|TRBV3-1/TRBV3-2|NA
TGTGCCAGCAGCCAAGATTTTTACTCCCGGAACACTGAAGCTTTCTTT
CASSQDFYSRNTEAFF
>TRBJ2-7|NA|TRBV2|NA
TGTGCCAGCAGTGAACAATCCTACGAGCAGTACTTC
CASSEQSYEQYF
>TRBJ2-1|NA|TRBV28|once
TGTGCCAGCACCCAAGGACACCCCTACAATGAGCAGTTCTTC
CASTQGHPYNEQFF
>TRBJ2-3|NA|TRBV10-3|once
TGTGCCATCAGTGAGTCGAGGGTCACAGATACGCAGTATTTT
CAISESRVTDTQYF
>TRBJ2-5|TRBD2|TRBV19|NA
TGTGCCAGTAGTAACCCGACTAGCGGGGGCCAAGAGACCCAGTACTTC
CASSNPTSGGQETQYF
>TRBJ1-1|TRBD1|TRBV5-1|NA
TGCGCCAGCAGCTTGGGGGACAGGGGCCAGGCTATGAACACTGAAGCTTTCTTT
CASSLGDRGQAMNTEAFF
>TRBJ2-1|NA|TRBV20-1|NA
TGCAGTGCTAGTGGGGACTGGCCAAATGAGCAGTTCTTC
CSASGDWPNEQFF
>TRBJ2-1|TRBD2|TRBV9|NA
TGTGCCAGCAGCGTAGGTAGCGGGAGCACGGATGAGCAGTTCTTC
CASSVGSGSTDEQFF
>TRBJ2-5|TRBD2|TRBV4-2|NA
TGTGCCAGCAGCCAACTTCGGGGAGGGGAGACCCAGTACTTC
CASSQLRGGETQYF
>TRBJ1-1|TRBD1|TRBV15|NA
TGTGCCACCAGCAGAGCCGGGACAGGGGTTGGAGGCACTGAAGCTTTCTTT
CATSRAGTGVGGTEAFF
>TRBJ1-2|TRBD1|TRBV7-2|NA
TGTGCCAGCAGCTTAGGGGGACAGGGGGTCTATGGCTACACCTTC
CASSLGGQGVYGYTF
>TRBJ1-1|NA|TRBV7-2|few
TGTGCCAGCAGCTTAGATGCGGTATGGAAGGGGGATAGAGTCTTT
CASSLDAVWKGDRVF
>TRBJ2-3|NA|TRBV11-3|once
TGTGCCAGCAGCTTGGGCCTAGCGTTCATAGATACGCAGTATTTT
CASSLGLAFIDTQYF
>TRBJ2-1|NA|TRBV29-1|NA
TGCAGCGTTGAGCCGAGACAGTACAATGAGCAGTTCTTC
CSVEPRQYNEQFF
>TRBJ1-2|NA|TRBV6-6|few
TGTGCCAGCACCAAGCCGGAGGCAGGGGTCAACTATGGCTACACCTTC
CASTKPEAGVNYGYTF
>TRBJ2-3|TRBD1|TRBV11-3|NA
TGTGCCAGCAGCGCCTACAGGGGAGACAGGGATACGCAGTATTTT
CASSAYRGDRDTQYF
>TRBJ1-1|TRBD1|TRBV6-5|NA
TGTGCCAGCAATAACAGGGGAATGAACACTGAAGCTTTCTTT
CASNNRGMNTEAFF
>TRBJ1-4|NA|TRBV7-9|NA
TGTGCCAGCAGCCTCGAGGGGGGGGAGCATGAAAAACTGTTTTTT
CASSLEGGEHEKLFF
>TRBJ1-1|NA|TRBV7-9|NA
TGTGCCAGCAGCTTAGCGAGGGGGGAAGCTTTCTTT
CASSLARGEAFF
>TRBJ1-2|NA|TRBV11-3|once
TGTGCCAGCAGCCACCGGACAGCCGAAAACTATGGCTACACCTTC
CASSHRTAENYGYTF
>TRBJ2-7|TRBD1|TRBV6-5|few
TGTGCCACCAGGGGGGGACAGGGTCACTACGAGCAGTACTTC
CATRGGQGHYEQYF
>TRBJ1-4|TRBD1|TRBV18|NA
TGTGCCAGCTCACCGCCGGGACAGGGGGCGCGAGTTGAAAAACTGTTTTTT
CASSPPGQGARVEKLFF
>TRBJ2-3|TRBD2|TRBV4-2|once
TGTGCCAGCAGCCAAGGGCCCCGGCGGGGGGCCACAGATACGCAGTATTTT
CASSQGPRRGATDTQYF
>TRBJ2-3|TRBD1|TRBV10-3|NA
TGTGCCATCAGTGAGACAGGGGCAAGGGATACGCAGTATTTT
CAISETGARDTQYF
>TRBJ1-3|TRBD1|TRBV9|NA
TGTGCCAGCAGCGTATCAACAGGGGGCGCTTTTCCCGTTTTT
CASSVSTGGAFPVF
>TRBJ1-1|TRBD1|TRBV6-5|NA
TGTGCCAGCGAGGACAGGGGGCGAGGTTCAGCTTTCTTT
CASEDRGRGSAFF
>TRBJ2-7|TRBD1|TRBV2|NA
TGTGCCAGCAGTCCAACGGGACAGCCCATCGCCTACGAGCAGTACTTC
CASSPTGQPIAYEQYF
>TRBJ2-1|NA|TRBV7-2|NA
TGTGCCAGCAGCTTCCCCGGTGAGCAGTTCTTC
CASSFPGEQFF
>TRBJ1-6|NA|TRBV24-1|NA
TGTGCCACCAGTGACCCGACGGAAAGGGGTAGTTCACCCCTCCACTTT
CATSDPTERGSSPLHF
>TRBJ2-2|NA|TRBV7-2|NA
TGTGCCAGCAGCTCTAGGATGTTGAACACCGGGGAGCTGTTTTTT
CASSSRMLNTGELFF
>TRBJ1-3|NA|TRBV25-1|NA
TGTGCCAGCAGTCTAAGTACGTACTCTGGAAACACCATATATTTT
CASSLSTYSGNTIYF
>TRBJ2-7|NA|TRBV7-6|NA
TGTGCCAGCAGCTTTCCTCCCAGGGGTACCTACGAGCAGTACTTC
CASSFPPRGTYEQYF
>TRBJ2-1|NA|TRBV10-2|NA
TGCGCCAGCAGGAGGACTGTAAGCTCCTACAATGAGCAGTTCTTC
CASRRTVSSYNEQFF
>TRBJ2-2|NA|TRBV19|NA
TGTGCCAGTAGTATCTTGTGGGGGGCCGGGGAGCTGTTTTTT
CASSILWGAGELFF
>TRBJ2-2|TRBD1|TRBV19|NA
TGTGCCAGTAGAGGGGGCTCCCCTTCGAACACCGGGGAGCTGTTTTTT
CASRGGSPSNTGELFF
>TRBJ1-4|NA|TRBV15|NA
TGTGCCACCAGCCGTTACAGGGTGACTAAGGAAAAACTGTTTTTT
CATSRYRVTKEKLFF
>TRBJ1-2|NA|TRBV11-2|NA
TGTGCCAGCAGCTTAGGTCCGGGGGGGAACTATGGCTACACCTTC
CASSLGPGGNYGYTF
>TRBJ2-1|NA|TRBV6-5|once
TGTGCCAGTACCAGGGGCCCCTACAATGAGCAGTTCTTC
CASTRGPYNEQFF
>TRBJ2-2|TRBD1|TRBV7-9|NA
TGTGCCAGCAGACAGACAGGGCCGAACACCGGGGAGCTGTTTTTT
CASRQTGPNTGELFF
>TRBJ1-3|NA|TRBV5-1|NA
TGCGCCAGCAGCTTGGACAGGAGCTCTGGAAACACCATATATTTT
CASSLDRSSGNTIYF
>TRBJ2-3|TRBD1|TRBV2|NA
TGTGCCAGGACAGGGGAATACACAGATACGCAGTATTTT
CARTGEYTDTQYF
>TRBJ2-4|NA|TRBV6-5|NA
TGTGCCAGCAGTTACGATGCAAGAACCAACTTAAACATTCAGTACTTC
CASSYDARTNLNIQYF
>TRBJ2-1|TRBD2|TRBV5-4|NA
TGTGCCAGCAGCTCCCTAGCGGGATCGTACAATGAGCAGTTCTTC
CASSSLAGSYNEQFF
>TRBJ2-2|TRBD1|TRBV5-1|NA
TGCGCCAGCAGCTCCGGGACAGGGGGAACCGGGGAGCTGTTTTTT
CASSSGTGGTGELFF